This T cell receptor (beta chain) was sequenced for a study of shared clonotypes between healthy human individuals. This clone was picked up one time. Terminally differentiated effector memory CD45RA+ cells were left out of the naive CD8 fraction, which was CD45RO-negative and positively selected for CCR7. Some clones are missing from TCRdb's copy, which holds only in-frame ones; the method was immunoSEQ multiplex PCR. Altogether some 2 million clones are present, approximately 95% being singletons, with the ten largest covering 0.85% to 1.2%. The V gene lost 1 base and the J gene lost 1 base, with 16 bases spanning the gap. This CDR3 region has 17 residues. The V gene's germline CDR1 is MGHRA and CDR2 YSYEKL.

The sequenced sample consisted of naive CD8+ T cells sorted from blood. The V gene is TRBV4-1, the J gene TRBJ1-2, with D unresolved. This clonotype was sampled from a man between 18 and 29 years old in good health. The CDR3, as DNA: TGCGCCAGCAGCCAAGGCCCCGAACGGGCCGATAACTATGGCTACACCTTC. Residues: CASSQGPERADNYGYTF.